This TCR beta chain was sequenced for a study of circulating and synovial CD4+ cells in juvenile arthritis. Notes on the study in general: Circulating pathogenic-like lymphocytes shared a substantially higher fraction of CDR3 sequences with synovium than bulk blood.

Profiled with immunoSEQ multiplex PCR; TCRdb holds only in-frame clones, not every one. The repertoire holds tens of thousands of clones, with roughly 96% as singletons. The CDR3 runs 12 residues. Germline V gene data show CDR1 as WNHNN and CDR2 as SYGVQD (reference sequence). V lost 4 bases, J lost 5 bases, and 9 bases lay in between. Donors were patients with active juvenile idiopathic arthritis. In the case of this clone: What it recognizes is unknown.

The genes are TRBV10-1 and TRBJ2-7; a possible D gene is TRBD1 (6 bases). Sequencing was performed on CD4+ T cells from blood. The sequence derives from a human donor with juvenile idiopathic arthritis. The CDR3 DNA sequence: TGCGCCAGCAGTGGGACAGCGAACGAGCAGTACTTC. This encodes CASSGTANEQYF.